This TCR beta chain was recovered during a study of T cell repertoires in cytomegalovirus infection. As for the study in general: Well-studied HLA-B-restricted CMV epitopes were used in the study alongside recently identified HLA-C-restricted ones. Shared public TCR beta signatures pointed to both CMV infection and a matching HLA type.

The CDR3 is 17 amino acids. J lost 2 bases, V lost 4 bases, and 9 bases had no gene match. Germline assignment: CDR1 SGHNT and CDR2 YYREEE (reference sequence). This clonotype has only one observation. Antigen specificity is unknown. A single record per CDR3 protein comes from TCRdb applying MiXCR to the reads. This table holds approximately 340,000 distinct CDR3 sequences, 25% to 35% found once. Notes on the study in general: The cumulative frequency of public TCR beta families identified carriers of CMV plus the relevant HLA. CMV-specific TCR beta clonotypes restricted by HLA-C were the ones dominating the ex vivo response.

Source: cultured PBMCs, taken from culture after CMV antigen stimulation. The clonotype comes from a human donor in good health (CMV status not recorded). Some clones in this sample may be carry-over from other donors' samples. The chain carries TRBV5-4 and TRBJ2-6, with 7 nucleotides matching TRBD1. CDR3 protein: CASSRQGIGTGANVLTF. The CDR3 DNA follows: TGTGCCAGCAGCCGACAGGGAATAGGCACTGGGGCCAACGTCCTGACTTTC. The whole variable domain, filled in from reference TRBV5-4 and TRBJ2-6, reads ETGVTQSPTHLIKTRGQQVTLRCSSQSGHNTVSWYQQALGQGPQFIFQYYREEENGRGNFPPRFSGLQFPNYSSELNVNALELDDSALYLCASSRQGIGTGANVLTFGAGSRLTVL.